Sequencing of this TCR beta chain was carried out in a study of blood T cells in healthy people across ages. Study results and limitations: Fewer expanded clones and more diversity marked long-lived versus aged donors.

The second PCR ran about 6 to 12 cycles with a sample-barcoded 5' primer and J-beta primers. One entry per CDR3 protein results from TCRdb running MiXCR on the 5' RACE reads. The sample lists 1.5 million to 2 million distinct CDR3 sequences; around half were seen once. In this sample, this clonotype turned up a few times. The target antigen is unknown. Material: blood. This clonotype was obtained from a woman in her thirties or forties in good health.

CDR3: CASSHRGTETQYF. The CDR3 DNA reads as TGTGCCAGCAGCCACCGGGGGACAGAGACCCAGTACTTC. The chain carries TRBV3-1 and TRBJ2-4; TRBD2 is a possible D gene (6 bases). The DNA end lines up better with TRBJ2-5; the J call may be wrong. CDR3 length: 13 residues. Germline V lookup: CDR1 LGHDT, CDR2 YNNKEL (reference sequence).